Given below is one T cell receptor beta chain in context. Its specificity is not known. Generated by immunoSEQ multiplex PCR, the TCRdb table keeps only in-frame clones and is missing some. The table shows tens of thousands of clones, with 80% to 95% occurring only once. Specified time point: week 5, during vaccination. Topical imiquimod accompanied each vaccine dose, which consisted of 300 ug of mutant IDH1 20-mer peptide. The data are from a study of a mutant IDH1 vaccine in newly diagnosed glioma. For the study at large: Onset of vaccination occurred 4-6 weeks following radiotherapy alone, or with temozolomide cycles. Sex distribution of treated patients was around 62% male and roughly 38% female; mean age was around 40 years. Before enrollment, patients got radiotherapy alone, temozolomide alone, or mostly the combination.

Germline CDR1 and CDR2: SGDLS and YYNGEE. The CDR3 length is 17 residues. V shed 4 bases and J shed 4 bases, with 22 bases lying between them. Broader study findings: Vaccine-induced responses were seen in roughly 93% of patients, spanning several MHC alleles.

This receptor was taken from a man aged 45-65 years with glioma. The chain recombines TRBV9 with TRBJ2-3; D is perhaps TRBD2 (7 bases). Sequenced here: PBMCs, sampled from a glioma patient whose treatment included an IDH1 peptide vaccine. CDR3 coding DNA: TGTGCCAGCAGCTACCCTAGGTGGGAGGGGGGCTCAGATACGCAGTATTTT. It encodes CASSYPRWEGGSDTQYF. Full variable domain (outside the CDR3, taken from reference TRBV9 and TRBJ2-3): DSGVTQTPKHLITATGQRVTLRCSPRSGDLSVYWYQQSLDQGLQFLIQYYNGEERAKGNILERFSAQQFPDLHSELNLSSLELGDSALYFCASSYPRWEGGSDTQYFGPGTRLTVL.